The source of this T cell receptor beta chain is a study of blood T cell repertoires in COVID-19. Study as a whole: COVID-19 samples from acute and convalescent phases originated in the United States, Italy and Spain.

Trimming shortened V by 2 bases and J by 5 bases, and 9 bases separated the two germline ends. Germline V gene sequence: CDR1 SEHNR, CDR2 FQNEAQ (reference sequence). There are 13 residues in the CDR3. In the original processing: Reference gene primers were amplified, and this amplification served to estimate nucleated cell counts. Some clones are missing from TCRdb's copy, which holds only in-frame ones; the method was immunoSEQ multiplex PCR. V and J calls and clone size follow that table, whereas D and trimming were derived from the DNA. The sample contains about 48,000 clones, about 85% of which appear only once. This clone was picked up one time.

The specimen sequenced was peripheral blood. This sequence joins TRBV7-9 and TRBJ1-1; TRBD1 might be the D (6 bases). The clonotype comes from a woman in her fifties or sixties with acute or convalescent COVID-19. The CDR3 coding sequence is TGTGCCAGCAGCTTACCACAGGGAACTGAAGCTTTCTTT. This encodes CASSLPQGTEAFF. Complete variable domain (other parts from reference TRBV7-9 and TRBJ1-1): DTGVSQNPRHKITKRGQNVTFRCDPISEHNRLYWYRQTLGQGPEFLTYFQNEAQLEKSRLLSDRFSAERPKGSFSTLEIQRTEQGDSAMYLCASSLPQGTEAFFGQGTRLTVV.